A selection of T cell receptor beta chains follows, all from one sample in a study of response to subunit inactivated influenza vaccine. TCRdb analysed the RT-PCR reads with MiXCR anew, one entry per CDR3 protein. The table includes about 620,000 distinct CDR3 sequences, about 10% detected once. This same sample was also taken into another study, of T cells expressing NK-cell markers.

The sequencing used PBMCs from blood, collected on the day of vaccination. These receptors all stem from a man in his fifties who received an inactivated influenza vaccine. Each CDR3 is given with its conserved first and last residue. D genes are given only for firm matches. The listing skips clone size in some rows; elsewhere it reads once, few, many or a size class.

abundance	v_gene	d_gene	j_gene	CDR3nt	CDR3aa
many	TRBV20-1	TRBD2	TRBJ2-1	TGCAGTGCTAGAGCCCCGAGTCCAGCGGGATACAATGAGCAGTTCTTC	CSARAPSPAGYNEQFF
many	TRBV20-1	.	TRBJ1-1	TGCAGTGCCATACGTGGAACTGAAGCTTTCTTT	CSAIRGTEAFF
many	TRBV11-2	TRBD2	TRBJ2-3	TGTGCCAGCAGCCAGAATAGCGGGGGGCAGACAGATACGCAGTATTTT	CASSQNSGGQTDTQYF
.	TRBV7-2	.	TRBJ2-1	TGTGCCAGCAGCTTAGGGCAGGCCGGAAACTCCTACAATGAGCAGTTCTTC	CASSLGQAGNSYNEQFF
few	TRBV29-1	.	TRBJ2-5	TGCAGCGTAATCGTAGCGGTTTTCCAAGAGACCCAGTACTTC	CSVIVAVFQETQYF
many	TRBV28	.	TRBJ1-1	TGTGCCAGCACCTGGAGAAACCCGAACACTGAAGCTTTCTTT	CASTWRNPNTEAFF
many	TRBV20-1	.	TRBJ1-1	TGCAGTGCTAGCGTACCCCTACAGTACACTGAAGCTTTCTTT	CSASVPLQYTEAFF
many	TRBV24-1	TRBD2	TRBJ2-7	TGTGCCACCAGTGGGGGGGGAGAGCAGTACTTC	CATSGGGEQYF
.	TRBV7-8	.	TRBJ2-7	TGTGCCAGCAGCAATACAGGGTTTGCCTACGAGCAGTACTTC	CASSNTGFAYEQYF
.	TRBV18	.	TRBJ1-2	TGTGCCAGCTCACCACCGGAGACATCGGAAGGCTACACCTTC	CASSPPETSEGYTF
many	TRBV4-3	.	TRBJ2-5	TGCGCCAGCAGCCAAGATTTAGTCGAGACCCAGTACTTC	CASSQDLVETQYF
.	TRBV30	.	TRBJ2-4	TGTGCCTGGAGTGTACGAGGGGGGGTAAACATTCAGTACTTC	CAWSVRGGVNIQYF
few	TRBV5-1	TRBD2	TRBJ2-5	TGCGCCAGCAGCTTGGCTTTAGCGGGAGGCAAAGAGACCCAGTACTTC	CASSLALAGGKETQYF
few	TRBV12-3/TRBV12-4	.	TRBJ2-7	TGTGCCAGCAGTTTTGAAGTTACCTACGAGCAGTACTTC	CASSFEVTYEQYF